The next 4 T cell receptor beta chains were all read from a single sample in a study of identical twins (dated by TCRdb to 2016 to 2017). The protocol used for the library was 5' RACE. Sequencing took place on an Illumina HiSeq 2000. In-frame beta chains were kept once TCRdb had trimmed the public reads at Q25 with fastp and called clones with MiXCR. Records with the same CDR3 protein are collapsed into one entry carrying the most frequent genes and DNA. For this sample the table gives approximately 630,000 distinct CDR3 sequences, of which less than 9% were detected only once. Together, the top ten hold roughly 1.6% of the sample. Separately, the same data were catalogued under a study of yellow fever vaccine responses in identical twins.

The specimen was PBMCs. Every receptor here comes from a woman between 18 and 30 years old in good health.

The chain carries TRBV24-1 and TRBJ2-1, with 10 positions matching TRBD1. Germline CDR1 KGHDR, CDR2 SFDVKD. With 3 bases clipped from V and 6 bases from J, the junction kept 4 bases outside the gene matches. The CDR3 length is 15 residues. In DNA form, the CDR3 reads TGTGCCACCAGTGATAGACAGGGGGCCTCCAATGAGCAGTTCTTC. Encoded protein: CATSDRQGASNEQFF.

This clonotype was picked up many times. J is TRBJ2-3 and V is TRBV12-3 or TRBV12-4, with 7 nucleotides matching TRBD2. J gave up 0 bases and V 5 bases, and 8 bases lay outside the gene matches. CDR3 length: 16 residues. The CDR3 DNA sequence: TGTGCCAGCAGTCCCTGGGGGGGGGGAAGCACAGATACGCAGTATTTT. Protein sequence: CASSPWGGGSTDTQYF.

This sequence joins TRBV11-2 and TRBJ2-6; D not certain. V dropped 9 bases and J dropped 0 bases, with 15 bases sitting between them. Per germline, CDR1 SGHAT and CDR2 FQNNGV. The CDR3 has 16 residues. The chain's CDR3 is CASSLAVHSGANVLTF. In nucleotides, the CDR3 is TGTGCCAGTTCCCTGGCAGTACACTCTGGGGCCAACGTCCTGACTTTC.

This clonotype was counted a few times. The chain joins TRBV11-2 to TRBJ2-1; D remains ambiguous. The ends were cut back, 3 bases at V and 1 base at J, with 10 bases in the middle. The CDR3 contains 15 residues. The germline V gene encodes CDR1 SGHAT and CDR2 FQNNGV. The CDR3 sequence: CASSLIAVSYNEQFF. DNA for the CDR3: TGTGCCAGCAGCTTGATTGCGGTTTCCTACAATGAGCAGTTCTTC.